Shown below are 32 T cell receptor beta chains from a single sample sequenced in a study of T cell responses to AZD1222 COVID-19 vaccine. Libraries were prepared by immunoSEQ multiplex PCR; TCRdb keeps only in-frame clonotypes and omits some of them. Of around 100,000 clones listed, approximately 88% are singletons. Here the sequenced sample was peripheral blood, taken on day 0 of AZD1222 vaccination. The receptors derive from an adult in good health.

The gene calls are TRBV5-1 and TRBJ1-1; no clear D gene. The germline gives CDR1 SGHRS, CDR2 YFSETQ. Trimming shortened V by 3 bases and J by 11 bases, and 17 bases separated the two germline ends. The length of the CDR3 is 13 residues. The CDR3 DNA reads TGCGCCAGCAGCTCTGACGGGGATGTAGACGCTTTCTTT. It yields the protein CASSSDGDVDAFF. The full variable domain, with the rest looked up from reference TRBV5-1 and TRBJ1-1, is KAGVTQTPRYLIKTRGQQVTLSCSPISGHRSVSWYQQTPGQGLQFLFEYFSETQRNKGNFPGRFSGRQFSNSRSEMNVSTLELGDSALYLCASSSDGDVDAFFGQGTRLTVV.

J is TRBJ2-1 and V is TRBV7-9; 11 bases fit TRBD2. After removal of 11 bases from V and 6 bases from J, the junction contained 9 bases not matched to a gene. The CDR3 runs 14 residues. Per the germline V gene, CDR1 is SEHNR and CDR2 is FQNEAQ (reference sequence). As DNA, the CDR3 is TGTGCCGGCCATAGCGGGGGGGCCGTCAATGAGCAGTTCTTC. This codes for CAGHSGGAVNEQFF.

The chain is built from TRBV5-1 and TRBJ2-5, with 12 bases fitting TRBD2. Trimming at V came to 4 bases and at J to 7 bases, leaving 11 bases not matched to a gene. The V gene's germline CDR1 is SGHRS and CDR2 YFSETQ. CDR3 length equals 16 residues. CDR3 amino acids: CASSPRTSGVQGTQYF. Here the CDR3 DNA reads TGCGCCAGCAGCCCCAGGACTAGCGGGGTCCAGGGGACCCAGTACTTC.

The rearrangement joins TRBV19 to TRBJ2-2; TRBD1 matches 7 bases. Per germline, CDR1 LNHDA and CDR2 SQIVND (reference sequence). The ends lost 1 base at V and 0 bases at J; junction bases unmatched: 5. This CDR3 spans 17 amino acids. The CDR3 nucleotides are TGTGCCAGTAGTATAGTTTTTGGACAGGCGAACACCGGGGAGCTGTTTTTT. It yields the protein CASSIVFGQANTGELFF.

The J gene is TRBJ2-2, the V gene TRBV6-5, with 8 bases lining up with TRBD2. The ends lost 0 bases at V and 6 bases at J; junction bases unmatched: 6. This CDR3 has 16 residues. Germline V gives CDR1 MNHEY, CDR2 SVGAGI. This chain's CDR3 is CASSYSSGSGAGELFF. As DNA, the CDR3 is TGTGCCAGCAGTTACTCGAGCGGGAGTGGAGCCGGGGAGCTGTTTTTT.

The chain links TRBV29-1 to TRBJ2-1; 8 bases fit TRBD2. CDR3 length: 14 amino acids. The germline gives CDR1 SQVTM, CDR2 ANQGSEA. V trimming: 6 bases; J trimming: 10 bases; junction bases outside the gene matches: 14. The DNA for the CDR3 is TGCAGCGTGGGGGGTACGGGAGGGGTTCGAGAGCAGTTCTTC. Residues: CSVGGTGGVREQFF.

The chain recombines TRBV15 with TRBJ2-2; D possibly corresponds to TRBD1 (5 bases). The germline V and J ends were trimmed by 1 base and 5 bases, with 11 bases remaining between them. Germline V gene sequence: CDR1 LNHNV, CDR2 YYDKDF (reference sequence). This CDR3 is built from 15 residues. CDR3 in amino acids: CATSRGQGLTGELFF. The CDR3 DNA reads TGTGCCACCAGCAGAGGGCAGGGATTAACCGGGGAGCTGTTTTTT.

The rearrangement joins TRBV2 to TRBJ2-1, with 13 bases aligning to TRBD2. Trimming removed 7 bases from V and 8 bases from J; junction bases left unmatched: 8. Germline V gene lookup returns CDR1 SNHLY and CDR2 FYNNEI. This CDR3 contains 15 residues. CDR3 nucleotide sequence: TGTGCCAGCAATCTAGGACTAGCGGGAGAGTATGAGCAGTTCTTC. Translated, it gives CASNLGLAGEYEQFF.

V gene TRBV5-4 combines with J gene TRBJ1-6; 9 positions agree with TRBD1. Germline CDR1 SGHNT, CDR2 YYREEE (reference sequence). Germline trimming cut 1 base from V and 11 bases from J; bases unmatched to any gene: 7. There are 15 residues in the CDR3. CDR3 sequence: CASSLPGTGSTPLHF. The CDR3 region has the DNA TGTGCCAGCAGCTTGCCCGGGACAGGGAGTACACCCCTCCACTTT. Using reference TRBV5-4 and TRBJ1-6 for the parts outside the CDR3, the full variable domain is ETGVTQSPTHLIKTRGQQVTLRCSSQSGHNTVSWYQQALGQGPQFIFQYYREEENGRGNFPPRFSGLQFPNYSSELNVNALELDDSALYLCASSLPGTGSTPLHFGNGTRLTVT.

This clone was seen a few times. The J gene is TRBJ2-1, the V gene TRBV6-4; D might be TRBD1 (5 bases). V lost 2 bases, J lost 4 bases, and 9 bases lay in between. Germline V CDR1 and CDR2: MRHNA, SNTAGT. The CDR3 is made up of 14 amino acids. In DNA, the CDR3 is TGTGCCAGCAGTGACGGAAACAGGTACAATGAGCAGTTCTTC. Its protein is CASSDGNRYNEQFF.

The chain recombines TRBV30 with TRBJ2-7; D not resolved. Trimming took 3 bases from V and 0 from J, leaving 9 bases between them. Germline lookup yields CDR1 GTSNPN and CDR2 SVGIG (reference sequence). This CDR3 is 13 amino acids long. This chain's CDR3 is CAWRLTVSYEQYF. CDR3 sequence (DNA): TGTGCCTGGAGGTTGACGGTCTCCTACGAGCAGTACTTC.

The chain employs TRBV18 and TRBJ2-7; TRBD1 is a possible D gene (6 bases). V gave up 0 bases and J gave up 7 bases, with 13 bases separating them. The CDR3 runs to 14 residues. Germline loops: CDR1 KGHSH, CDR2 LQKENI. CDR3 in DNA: TGTGCCAGCTCACCACCGCAGGGGCCGGGAGAGCAGTACTTC. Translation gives CASSPPQGPGEQYF. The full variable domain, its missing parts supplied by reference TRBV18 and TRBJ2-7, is NAGVMQNPRHLVRRRGQEARLRCSPMKGHSHVYWYRQLPEEGLKFMVYLQKENIIDESGMPKERFSAEFPKEGPSILRIQQVVRGDSAAYFCASSPPQGPGEQYFGPGTRLTVT.

CDR3 loop: CASSLEAGPIGYTF. The CDR3 DNA follows: TGTGCCAGCAGCTTAGAGGCTGGGCCGATTGGCTACACCTTC. The chain recombines TRBV11-2 with TRBJ1-2; D is uncertain. The CDR3 covers 14 residues. V was shortened by 0 bases and J by 7 bases, with 12 bases between the two germline ends. Germline V gene lookup returns CDR1 SGHAT and CDR2 FQNNGV.

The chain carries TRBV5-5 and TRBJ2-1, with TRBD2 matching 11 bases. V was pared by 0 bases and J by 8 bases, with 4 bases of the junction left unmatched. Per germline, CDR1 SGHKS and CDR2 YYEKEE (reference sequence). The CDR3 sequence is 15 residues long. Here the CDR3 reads CASSLDLAGGYEQFF. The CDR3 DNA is TGTGCCAGCAGCTTGGATCTAGCGGGAGGTTATGAGCAGTTCTTC.

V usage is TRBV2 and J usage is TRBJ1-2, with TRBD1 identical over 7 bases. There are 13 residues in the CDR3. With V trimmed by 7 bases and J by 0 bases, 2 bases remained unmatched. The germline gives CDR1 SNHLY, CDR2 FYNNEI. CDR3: CASKGTANYGYTF. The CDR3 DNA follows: TGTGCCAGCAAAGGGACAGCTAACTATGGCTACACCTTC.

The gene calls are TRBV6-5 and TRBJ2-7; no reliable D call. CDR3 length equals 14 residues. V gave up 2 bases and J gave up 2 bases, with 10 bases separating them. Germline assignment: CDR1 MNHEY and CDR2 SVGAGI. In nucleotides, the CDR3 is TGTGCCAGCAGTTACGGGCTAGAAGCCTACGAGCAGTACTTC. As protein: CASSYGLEAYEQYF.

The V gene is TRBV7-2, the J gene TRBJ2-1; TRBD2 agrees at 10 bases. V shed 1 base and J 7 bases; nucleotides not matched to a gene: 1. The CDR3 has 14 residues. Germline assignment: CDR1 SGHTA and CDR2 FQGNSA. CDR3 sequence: CASSLGTSGNEQFF. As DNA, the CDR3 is TGTGCCAGCAGCTTAGGGACTAGCGGAAATGAGCAGTTCTTC.

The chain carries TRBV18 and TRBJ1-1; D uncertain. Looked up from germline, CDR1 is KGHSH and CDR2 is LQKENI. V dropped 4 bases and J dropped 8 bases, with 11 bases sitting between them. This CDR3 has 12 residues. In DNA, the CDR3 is TGTGCCAGCTCACTCGGAAGTGGGGAAGCTTTCTTT. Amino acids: CASSLGSGEAFF.

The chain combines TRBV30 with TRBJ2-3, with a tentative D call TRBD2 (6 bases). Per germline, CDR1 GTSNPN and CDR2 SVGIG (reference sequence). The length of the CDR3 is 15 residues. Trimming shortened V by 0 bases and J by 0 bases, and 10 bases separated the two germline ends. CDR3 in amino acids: CAWSVGGTSTDTQYF. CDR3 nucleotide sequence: TGTGCCTGGAGTGTCGGCGGGACTAGCACAGATACGCAGTATTTT.

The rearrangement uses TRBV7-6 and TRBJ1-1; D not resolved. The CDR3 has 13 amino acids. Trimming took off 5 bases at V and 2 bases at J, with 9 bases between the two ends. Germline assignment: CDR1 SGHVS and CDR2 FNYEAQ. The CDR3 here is CASSIDPNTEAFF. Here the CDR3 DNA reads TGTGCCAGCAGCATTGATCCAAACACTGAAGCTTTCTTT.

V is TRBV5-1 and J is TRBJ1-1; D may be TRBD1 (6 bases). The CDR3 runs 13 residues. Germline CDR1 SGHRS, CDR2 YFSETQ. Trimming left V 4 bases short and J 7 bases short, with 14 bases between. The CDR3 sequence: CASSIDRQGEAFF. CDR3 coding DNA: TGCGCCAGCAGCATAGACAGGCAGGGTGAAGCTTTCTTT.

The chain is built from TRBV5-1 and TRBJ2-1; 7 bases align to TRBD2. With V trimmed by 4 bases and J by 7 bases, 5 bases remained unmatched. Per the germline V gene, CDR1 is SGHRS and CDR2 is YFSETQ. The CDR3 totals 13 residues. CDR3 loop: CASSHGRGNEQFF. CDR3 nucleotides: TGCGCCAGCAGCCACGGGCGGGGGAATGAGCAGTTCTTC.

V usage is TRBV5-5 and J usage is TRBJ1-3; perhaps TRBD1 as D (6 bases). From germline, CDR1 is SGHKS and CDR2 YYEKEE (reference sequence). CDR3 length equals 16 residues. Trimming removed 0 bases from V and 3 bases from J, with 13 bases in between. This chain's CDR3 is CASSLAPGQIGNTIYF. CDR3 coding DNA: TGTGCCAGCAGCTTGGCCCCCGGACAGATTGGAAACACCATATATTTT.

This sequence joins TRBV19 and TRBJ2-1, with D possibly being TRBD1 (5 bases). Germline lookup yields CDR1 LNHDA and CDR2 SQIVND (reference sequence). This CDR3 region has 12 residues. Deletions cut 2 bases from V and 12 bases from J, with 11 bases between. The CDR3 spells CASSIIPQVQFF. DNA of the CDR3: TGTGCCAGTAGTATAATCCCACAGGTGCAGTTCTTC.

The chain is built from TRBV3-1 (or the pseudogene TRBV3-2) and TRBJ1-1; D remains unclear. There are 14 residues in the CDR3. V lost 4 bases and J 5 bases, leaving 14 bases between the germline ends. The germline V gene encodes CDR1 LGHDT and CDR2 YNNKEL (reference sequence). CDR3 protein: CASSPDSHPTEAFF. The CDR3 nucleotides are TGTGCCAGCAGCCCCGACTCCCACCCAACTGAAGCTTTCTTT.

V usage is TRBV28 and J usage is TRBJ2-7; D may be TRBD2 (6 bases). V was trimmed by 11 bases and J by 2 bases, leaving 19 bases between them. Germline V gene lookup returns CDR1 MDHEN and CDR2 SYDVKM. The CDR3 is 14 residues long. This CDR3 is CACNEASETYEQYF. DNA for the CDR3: TGTGCCTGCAATGAGGCTAGCGAAACCTACGAGCAGTACTTC.

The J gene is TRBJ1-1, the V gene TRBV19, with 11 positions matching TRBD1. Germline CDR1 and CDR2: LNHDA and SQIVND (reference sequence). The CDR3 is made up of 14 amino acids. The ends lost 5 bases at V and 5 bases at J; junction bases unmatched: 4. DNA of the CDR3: TGTGCCAGTAGTCCAGGACAGGGGGCGACTGAAGCTTTCTTT. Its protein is CASSPGQGATEAFF.

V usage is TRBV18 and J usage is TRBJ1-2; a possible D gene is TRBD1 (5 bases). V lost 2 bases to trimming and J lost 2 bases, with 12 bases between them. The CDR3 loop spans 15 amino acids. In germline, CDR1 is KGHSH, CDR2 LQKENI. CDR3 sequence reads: CASSPGGGLNYGYTF. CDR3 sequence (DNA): TGTGCCAGCTCACCAGGGGGGGGATTGAACTATGGCTACACCTTC.

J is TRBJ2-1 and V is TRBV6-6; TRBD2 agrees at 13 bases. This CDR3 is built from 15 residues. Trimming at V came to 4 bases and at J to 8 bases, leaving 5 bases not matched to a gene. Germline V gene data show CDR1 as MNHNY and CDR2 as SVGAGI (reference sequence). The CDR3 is CASSWTSGRTDEQFF. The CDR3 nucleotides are TGTGCCAGCAGTTGGACTAGCGGGAGAACGGATGAGCAGTTCTTC.

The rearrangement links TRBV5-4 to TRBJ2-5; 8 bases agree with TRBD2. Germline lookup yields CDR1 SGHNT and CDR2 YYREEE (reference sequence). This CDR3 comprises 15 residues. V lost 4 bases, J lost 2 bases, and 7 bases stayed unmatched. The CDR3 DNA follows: TGTGCCAGCAGCCGGGGGGGGACCGAGCAAGAGACCCAGTACTTC. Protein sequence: CASSRGGTEQETQYF.

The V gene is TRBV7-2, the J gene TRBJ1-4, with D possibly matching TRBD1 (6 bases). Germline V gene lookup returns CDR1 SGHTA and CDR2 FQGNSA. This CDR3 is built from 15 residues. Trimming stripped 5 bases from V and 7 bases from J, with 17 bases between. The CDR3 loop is CASSPSRGALEKLFF. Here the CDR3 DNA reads TGTGCCAGCAGCCCGTCCCGGGGGGCGCTTGAAAAACTGTTTTTT.

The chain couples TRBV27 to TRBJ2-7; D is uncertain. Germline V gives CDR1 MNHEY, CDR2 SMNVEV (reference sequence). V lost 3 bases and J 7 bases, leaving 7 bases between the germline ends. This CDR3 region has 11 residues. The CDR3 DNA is TGTGCCAGCAGTTTTTTGGGAGAGCAGTACTTC. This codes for CASSFLGEQYF.